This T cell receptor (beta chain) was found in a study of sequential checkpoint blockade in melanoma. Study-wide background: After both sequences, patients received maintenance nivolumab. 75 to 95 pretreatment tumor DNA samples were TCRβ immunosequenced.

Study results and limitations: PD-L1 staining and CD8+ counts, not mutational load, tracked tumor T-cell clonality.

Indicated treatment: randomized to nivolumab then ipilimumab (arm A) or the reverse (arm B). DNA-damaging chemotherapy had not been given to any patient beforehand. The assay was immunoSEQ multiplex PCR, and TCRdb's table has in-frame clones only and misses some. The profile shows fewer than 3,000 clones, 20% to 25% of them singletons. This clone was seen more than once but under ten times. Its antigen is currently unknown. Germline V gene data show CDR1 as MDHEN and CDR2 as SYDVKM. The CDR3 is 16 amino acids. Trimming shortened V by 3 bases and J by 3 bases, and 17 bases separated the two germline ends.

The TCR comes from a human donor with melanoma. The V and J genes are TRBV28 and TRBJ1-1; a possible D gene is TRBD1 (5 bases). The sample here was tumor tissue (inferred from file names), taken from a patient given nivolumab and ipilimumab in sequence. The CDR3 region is CASSFDRAGSYTEAFF. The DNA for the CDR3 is TGTGCCAGCAGTTTTGACCGGGCAGGGTCGTACACTGAAGCTTTCTTT.